The subject of this entry is one TCR beta chain. This receptor's antigen is unknown. No base qualities exist here, and no much larger clone lies one base off it. The sample belongs to a study of OX40 agonist ivuxolimab in advanced cancers. With regard to the full study: The costimulatory receptor OX40 (CD134) was targeted by ivuxolimab, a fully human IgG2 agonistic monoclonal antibody. A male proportion of under 85% and a mean age of roughly 55 years, ranging from roughly 23 to 80, were recorded for the dose-escalation cohort. Of the approximately 50 dose-escalation patients, hepatocellular carcinoma was present in roughly 19, melanoma in approximately 15, renal cell carcinoma in 9 and head and neck cancer in 9. Patients were allowed to have had prior anti-PD-1, anti-PD-L1 or anti-CTLA-4 therapy, and more than 35% of the dose-escalation patients had been treated with checkpoint inhibitors. Three dose-escalation patients achieved partial responses, one with hepatocellular carcinoma and two with cutaneous melanoma. Peripheral TCRbeta sequencing was intended to test whether TCR sequence diversity was altered and clonal T-cell expansion was caused by ivuxolimab. The paper reports the monotherapy dose-escalation portion (N of about 47 patients) of the phase I ivuxolimab trial. Intravenous ivuxolimab was administered to patients every 2 weeks at six dose levels: 0.01, 0.1, 0.3, 1.5, 3 and 10 mg/kg.

The CDR3 contains 14 residues, cysteine and phenylalanine counted. This entry keeps only the CDR3 DNA: 42 bases, framed from base 1. Deletion took 1 base off V and 4 bases off J, with a span of 8 bases between the germline ends. As encoded in the germline V gene (reference sequence), CDR1 is LNHDA while CDR2 is SQIVND. Study-wide conclusions, independent of this receptor: Antigen specificity was not determined for the clonally expanded peripheral T cells. In the 0.1-3.0 mg/kg groups, partial responders were among the patients with the lowest normalized peripheral clonal expansion, particularly in CD8+ T cells. Low levels of normalized T-cell clonal expansion were also seen in some patients who did not respond. After ivuxolimab, CD8+ T cells had more expanded clones than CD4+ T cells on average. At doses from 0.1 to 3.0 mg/kg, clonal expansion was seen in both CD4+ and CD8+ blood T cells between baseline and week 6.

Genomic DNA was extracted from sorted cells for sequencing of the TCRbeta CDR3 region. The immunoSEQ Assay was used to sequence the TCRbeta CDR3 regions. TCRdb took over this immuneACCESS table, retaining in-frame rearrangements with V and J assigned. Such tables are incomplete; in checked studies, under half of the missing clones stem from an unresolved V gene, and the remainder is unexplained. This sample holds roughly 60,000 clones; under 95% were observed only once. Roughly 0.45% of the sample is in the top ten clones. The trial excluded patients who had a history of autoimmune disease or were on systemic immunosuppression. Peripheral blood for TCR sequencing was collected from all dose cohorts at baseline, on cycle 4 day 1, and on cycle 7 day 1. The samples were drawn from a first-in-human, open-label, multicenter phase I dose-escalation trial of ivuxolimab. Adults with locally advanced or metastatic melanoma, renal cell carcinoma, hepatocellular carcinoma or head and neck squamous cell carcinoma were enrolled in the trial. Before TCR sequencing, CD4+ and CD8+ T cells were separately sorted from peripheral blood.

The sample consisted of CD4+ or CD8+ T cells sorted from blood, taken in a trial of the OX40 agonist ivuxolimab. The sequence derives from an adult with an advanced solid tumor such as melanoma, head and neck, liver or kidney cancer. This chain is built from TRBV19 and TRBJ1-5, with the D gene too uncertain to name. The nucleotides read TGTGCCAGTAGTATAGTACAGAGTAATCAGCCCCAGCATTTT. The encoded protein is CASSIVQSNQPQHF.